The 30 T cell receptor beta chains below come from one sample, sequenced in a study of cytomegalovirus exposure and HLA in healthy donors. This PCR relied on a set of 60 Vbeta primers and 13 Jbeta primers. The method was immunoSEQ multiplex PCR; TCRdb's version includes in-frame clones alone and lacks a portion of them. Of about 120,000 clones listed, roughly 78% were seen once; the top ten hold roughly 1.2%. Source material: PBMCs. The receptor set was obtained from a woman aged 30 to 39 in good health and CMV-seronegative.

The chain links TRBV15 to TRBJ1-5; unclear D gene. Per the germline V gene, CDR1 is LNHNV and CDR2 is YYDKDF (reference sequence). The CDR3 consists of 14 residues. V was clipped by 4 bases and J by 6 bases, with 13 bases between them. The CDR3 DNA reads TGTGCCACCAGCAAGCGAGGAGTTAGTCAGCCCCAGCATTTT. Amino acids: CATSKRGVSQPQHF.

The V call is TRBV4-2, the J call TRBJ2-7; 8 nucleotides align to TRBD1. The CDR3 runs 15 residues. The V gene's germline CDR1 is LGHNA and CDR2 YNFKEQ. Losses at the gene ends were 1 base for V and 1 base for J; bases not matched to a gene: 3. Here the CDR3 DNA reads TGTGCCAGCAGCCAAGGGACAGGGAGGTCCTACGAGCAGTACTTC. Protein sequence: CASSQGTGRSYEQYF.

The CDR3 region has the DNA TGTGCCAGCAGTTATGGGACAGGGAGGGCTGAAAAACTGTTTTTT. Protein sequence: CASSYGTGRAEKLFF. The chain links TRBV28 to TRBJ1-4, with 9 bases lining up with TRBD1. J lost 7 bases, V lost 4 bases, and 7 bases had no gene match. From germline, CDR1 is MDHEN and CDR2 SYDVKM. CDR3 length: 15 amino acids. Looking up the rest from reference TRBV28 and TRBJ1-4 gives the full variable domain: DVKVTQSSRYLVKRTGEKVFLECVQDMDHENMFWYRQDPGLGLRLIYFSYDVKMKEKGDIPEGYSVSREKKERFSLILESASTNQTSMYLCASSYGTGRAEKLFFGSGTQLSVL.

This chain links TRBV7-3 with TRBJ2-3, with a possible D match to TRBD1 (5 bases). CDR3 length: 14 residues. The V end lost 2 bases, the J end lost 5 bases, and 11 bases lay between the germline ends. From germline, CDR1 is SGHTA and CDR2 FQGTGA. The CDR3 DNA reads as TGTGCCAGCAGCTTATTGGGGCTCGGAGATACGCAGTATTTT. Translation gives CASSLLGLGDTQYF. The full variable domain, rest sourced from reference TRBV7-3 and TRBJ2-3, is GAGVSQTPSNKVTEKGKYVELRCDPISGHTALYWYRQSLGQGPEFLIYFQGTGAADDSGLPNDRFFAVRPEGSVSTLKIQRTERGDSAVYLCASSLLGLGDTQYFGPGTRLTVL.

This rearrangement joins TRBV5-6 to TRBJ2-5; D unresolved. With 1 base removed from V and 5 bases from J, the gap between germline ends came to 6 bases. The length of the CDR3 is 12 residues. Germline-derived CDR1 and CDR2 are SGHDT and YYEEEE. DNA for the CDR3: TGTGCCAGCAGCTTGTTGTCGGAGACCCAGTACTTC. Protein: CASSLLSETQYF.

The V and J genes are TRBV30 and TRBJ1-2; the D is unclear. In germline, CDR1 is GTSNPN, CDR2 SVGIG (reference sequence). The germline V and J ends were trimmed by 1 base and 4 bases, with 16 bases remaining between them. The CDR3 is 15 amino acids. CDR3 sequence (DNA): TGTGCCTGGAGTGGCCGGATAGCAGTTGGCTATGGCTACACCTTC. It yields the protein CAWSGRIAVGYGYTF.

The V and J genes are TRBV11-1 and TRBJ2-5, with 9 bases lining up with TRBD2. The CDR3 consists of 14 residues. CDR1 and CDR2 from the germline V gene are SGHAT and FQDESV (reference sequence). Germline trimming cut 7 bases from V and 3 bases from J; bases unmatched to any gene: 6. As DNA, the CDR3 is TGTGCCAGCACCCTAGTAGCGGGGGAAGAGACCCAGTACTTC. Translating it yields CASTLVAGEETQYF.

Only a few counts were recorded for this clone. This chain connects TRBV7-3 to TRBJ2-5; 10 nucleotides agree with TRBD2. This CDR3 spans 16 amino acids. Germline V lookup: CDR1 SGHTA, CDR2 FQGTGA. The trim removed 2 bases at V and 5 bases at J, leaving 8 bases unmatched. The CDR3, as DNA: TGTGCCAGCAGCTTAGTTCCACTAGCGGGGTTTGAGACCCAGTACTTC. It codes for CASSLVPLAGFETQYF.

In this sample, this clone turned up a few times. DNA for the CDR3: TGCGCCAGCAGCCAAGATCCGGGACACCTTCAGAACGAGCAGTACTTC. Its translation is CASSQDPGHLQNEQYF. The rearrangement joins TRBV4-1 to TRBJ2-7; D might be TRBD1 (6 bases). CDR3 length equals 16 residues. Trimming stripped 0 bases from V and 5 bases from J, with 17 bases between. The V gene's germline CDR1 is MGHRA and CDR2 YSYEKL.

The genes are TRBV4-3 and TRBJ1-6; D might be TRBD1 (6 bases). V was trimmed by 1 base and J by 8 bases, leaving 9 bases between them. CDR3 length equals 14 residues. The germline gives CDR1 LGHNA, CDR2 YSLEER. Here the CDR3 DNA reads TGCGCCAGCAGCCAAGGGACAGAACATTCACCCCTCCACTTT. This gives the protein CASSQGTEHSPLHF.

This chain's CDR3 is CASSQFDRVSNQPQHF. CDR3 DNA sequence: TGTGCCAGCAGCCAATTTGACAGGGTAAGCAATCAGCCCCAGCATTTT. The V call is TRBV4-2, the J call TRBJ1-5; 7 bases agree with TRBD1. The V gene's germline CDR1 is LGHNA and CDR2 YNFKEQ. The junction had 5 bases not matched to a gene; V was cut back by 2 bases and J by 1 base. The CDR3 length is 16 residues.

With regard to this clone: At one of its ends the junction is not consistent with the germline gene, which may arise from a read error. The J gene is TRBJ2-1, the V gene TRBV7-2; no clear D gene. Germline V gene lookup returns CDR1 SGHTA and CDR2 FQGNSA. CDR3 length equals 12 residues. This CDR3 reads CASSRQRNGQFF. In nucleotides, the CDR3 is TGTGCCAGCAGCCGGCAGCGTAATGGGCAGTTCTTC.

The chain links TRBV4-3 to TRBJ1-4, with TRBD1 matching over 8 bases. With V trimmed by 4 bases and J by 8 bases, 9 bases remained unmatched. The germline CDR1 and CDR2 sequences are LGHNA and YSLEER. CDR3 length equals 15 residues. In DNA form, the CDR3 reads TGCGCCAGCAGCCCTGGACAGGGCGATGGGGAAAAACTGTTTTTT. Translated, it gives CASSPGQGDGEKLFF.

The chain combines TRBV5-6 with TRBJ1-1, with a weak D call TRBD1 (5 bases). The CDR3 spans 12 residues. V lost 1 base to trimming and J lost 7 bases, with 8 bases between them. The germline V gene encodes CDR1 SGHDT and CDR2 YYEEEE. This CDR3 is CASSLLDNEAFF. In DNA form, the CDR3 reads TGTGCCAGCAGCTTGTTGGACAATGAAGCTTTCTTT. The complete variable domain, with remaining parts taken from reference TRBV5-6 and TRBJ1-1, reads DAGVTQSPTHLIKTRGQQVTLRCSPKSGHDTVSWYQQALGQGPQFIFQYYEEEERQRGNFPDRFSGHQFPNYSSELNVNALLLGDSALYLCASSLLDNEAFFGQGTRLTVV.

V and J are TRBV2 and TRBJ2-1, with D perhaps TRBD2 (7 bases). V lost 7 bases to trimming and J lost 6 bases, with 13 bases between them. This CDR3 spans 13 amino acids. Germline V lookup: CDR1 SNHLY, CDR2 FYNNEI. Here the CDR3 DNA reads TGTGCCAGCATGCCCGCGGGGGCCAATGAGCAGTTCTTC. The encoded protein is CASMPAGANEQFF.

V and J are TRBV28 and TRBJ1-3; no clear D gene. There are 14 residues in the CDR3. The V gene lost 2 bases and the J gene lost 2 bases, with 7 bases spanning the gap. Germline V lookup: CDR1 MDHEN, CDR2 SYDVKM. The CDR3 DNA reads TGTGCCAGCAGTTTAACAGCGGCTGGAAACACCATATATTTT. This translates into CASSLTAAGNTIYF.

The chain uses TRBV29-1 and TRBJ1-1; no clear D. V lost 5 bases and J lost 1, with 8 bases in between. The V gene's germline CDR1 is SQVTM and CDR2 ANQGSEA. The CDR3 is 12 amino acids. In nucleotides, the CDR3 is TGCAGCGTTCATAGATCGAACACTGAAGCTTTCTTT. It encodes CSVHRSNTEAFF.

About this clone: Other nucleotide sequences from this sample produce the same CDR3. This chain uses TRBV28 with TRBJ1-5, with D unclear. V lost 6 bases to trimming and J lost 0 bases, with 9 bases between them. Germline CDR1 and CDR2: MDHEN and SYDVKM. The CDR3 length is 14 residues. The CDR3 protein is CASRRESSNQPQHF. DNA of the CDR3: TGTGCCAGCAGGAGAGAAAGTAGCAATCAGCCCCAGCATTTT.

V gene TRBV28 combines with J gene TRBJ1-5; TRBD1 agrees at 8 bases. The CDR3 length is 13 residues. Per the germline V gene, CDR1 is MDHEN and CDR2 is SYDVKM. V lost 11 bases to trimming and J lost 3 bases; unmatched junction nucleotides: 6. Written as DNA, the CDR3 is TGTGCCGCCCAGGGGGCTTTCAATCAGCCCCAGCATTTT. Protein sequence: CAAQGAFNQPQHF.

This clone is a singleton in its sample. The chain carries TRBV5-6 and TRBJ2-2; 7 bases agree with TRBD2. V lost 3 bases to trimming and J lost 6 bases; unmatched junction nucleotides: 5. This CDR3 has 14 residues. The germline V gene has CDR1 SGHDT and CDR2 YYEEEE. The CDR3 reads CASSYWTRAGELFF. CDR3 in DNA: TGTGCCAGCAGCTATTGGACTAGAGCCGGGGAGCTGTTTTTT.

The V call is TRBV28, the J call TRBJ2-4; 11 positions agree with TRBD2. Germline-derived CDR1 and CDR2 are MDHEN and SYDVKM. V was pared by 2 bases and J by 3 bases, with 15 bases of the junction left unmatched. This CDR3 is built from 20 residues. The CDR3 here is CASSLVWVAGGLFDKNIQYF. CDR3 in DNA: TGTGCCAGCAGTTTAGTTTGGGTAGCGGGAGGGCTTTTTGACAAAAACATTCAGTACTTC.

In its sample, this clone was seen a few times. This sequence joins TRBV6-1 and TRBJ2-1; D unclear. Looked up from germline, CDR1 is MNHNS and CDR2 is SASEGT. CDR3 size: 13 residues. V was pared by 4 bases and J by 3 bases, with 7 bases between. Here the CDR3 reads CASSARYYNEQFF. The DNA of the CDR3 is TGTGCCAGCAGTGCGAGATACTACAATGAGCAGTTCTTC.

In this sample, this clone turned up a few times. The chain links TRBV6-5 to TRBJ2-2; D not certain. Trimming pared 7 bases from V and 4 bases from J, leaving 7 bases between. The CDR3 contains 12 residues. Germline loops: CDR1 MNHEY, CDR2 SVGAGI. CDR3: CASIHTTGELFF. The CDR3 DNA sequence: TGTGCCAGCATCCACACCACCGGGGAGCTGTTTTTT.

This chain connects TRBV5-1 to TRBJ1-1; TRBD1 is a possible D gene (5 bases). This CDR3 region has 15 residues. Germline-derived CDR1 and CDR2 are SGHRS and YFSETQ. The V end was cut by 4 bases, the J end by 1 base, with 14 bases between. CDR3 DNA sequence: TGCGCCAGCAGCCTAAGACAGAATTCGAACACTGAAGCTTTCTTT. It is translated as CASSLRQNSNTEAFF.

The genes are TRBV7-5 and TRBJ1-1. TRBV7-5 is reported as a pseudogene. CDR3 length: 15 amino acids. The CDR3 DNA sequence: TGTGTCAGAAGCTCTCGGTCTGTGCTGAACACTGAAGCTTTCTTT. Translated: CVRSSRSVLNTEAFF.

This clone was seen only once. The chain carries TRBV5-4 and TRBJ2-5, with TRBD2 matching over 10 bases. V lost 1 base, J lost 1 base, and 1 base stayed unmatched. Per germline, CDR1 SGHNT and CDR2 YYREEE (reference sequence). This CDR3 has 15 amino acids. This CDR3 reads CASSLPSGGQETQYF. CDR3 DNA sequence: TGTGCCAGCAGCTTGCCTAGCGGGGGCCAAGAGACCCAGTACTTC.

Written as DNA, the CDR3 is TGTGCCAGCAGCTTGTGGACTAGCGGGAGCGTGGAGACCCAGTACTTC. Translated: CASSLWTSGSVETQYF. J is TRBJ2-5 and V is TRBV5-8; 13 bases fit TRBD2. V shed 1 base, J shed 5 bases, and the junction held 5 bases outside the gene matches. Germline V lookup: CDR1 SGHTS, CDR2 YDEGEE. The CDR3 contains 16 residues. The whole variable domain, filled in from reference TRBV5-8 and TRBJ2-5, reads EAGVTQSPTHLIKTRGQQATLRCSPISGHTSVYWYQQALGLGLQFLLWYDEGEERNRGNFPPRFSGRQFPNYSSELNVNALELEDSALYLCASSLWTSGSVETQYFGPGTRLLVL.

The chain couples TRBV27 to TRBJ2-7, with TRBD2 matching over 8 bases. The CDR3 sequence is 15 residues long. Losses at the gene ends were 6 bases for V and 3 bases for J; bases not matched to a gene: 10. Germline CDR1 MNHEY, CDR2 SMNVEV (reference sequence). CDR3 region: CASSEKGLEGYEQYF. The CDR3 DNA sequence: TGTGCCAGCAGCGAAAAGGGACTAGAGGGCTACGAGCAGTACTTC.

As for this clone: At one boundary the junction diverges from the germline segment, which might be a read error. The chain employs TRBV7-8 and TRBJ2-3; D unclear. The CDR3 is 9 amino acids. Germline CDR1 reads SGHVS; CDR2 reads FQNEAQ. CDR3 loop: CASSYGEDF. The DNA of the CDR3 is TGTGCCAGCAGCTACGGAGAGGATTTT.

This clone was observed a few times. The V gene is TRBV9, the J gene TRBJ2-1; 9 bases fit TRBD2. CDR1 SGDLS and CDR2 YYNGEE come from the germline V gene. The CDR3 is 16 residues long. Trimming at V came to 1 base and at J to 5 bases, leaving 7 bases not matched to a gene. CDR3 loop: CASSVKLAGRNNEQFF. CDR3 bases: TGTGCCAGCAGCGTAAAGCTAGCGGGAAGAAACAATGAGCAGTTCTTC.